Listed here are 2 T cell receptor beta chains from one sample, sequenced in a study of response to subunit inactivated influenza vaccine (dated by TCRdb to the late 2010s). Library preparation employed RT-PCR. The run used an Illumina HiSeq 2500. The public reads were quality trimmed at Q25 with fastp and then assembled into clones with MiXCR by TCRdb, keeping productive beta chains. Rows with one shared CDR3 protein collapse into an entry with the most common genes and DNA. This sample holds 600,000 to 700,000 distinct CDR3 sequences; around 15% were observed only once. The ten most abundant clones make up roughly 7.2% of the sample. This specimen consisted of PBMCs from blood, obtained 14 to 15 days before vaccination. All receptors derive from a man aged 50 to 60 who received an inactivated influenza vaccine. Donor details come from another sample of the same person, matched by shared clones.

The gene calls are TRBV7-9 and TRBJ2-1; no firm D call. V was shortened by 3 bases and J by 3 bases, with 12 bases between the two germline ends. The CDR3 is 15 amino acids. Per germline, CDR1 SEHNR and CDR2 FQNEAQ (reference sequence). The CDR3 spells CASSLATPRYNEQFF. The CDR3 DNA reads TGTGCCAGCAGCTTGGCTACCCCCCGCTACAATGAGCAGTTCTTC.

This clonotype was counted between two and nine times. The rearrangement uses TRBV7-2 and TRBJ1-1; 8 bases agree with TRBD1. There are 17 residues in the CDR3. The germline CDR1 and CDR2 sequences are SGHTA and FQGNSA. The junction had 11 bases not matched to a gene; V was cut back by 0 bases and J by 5 bases. CDR3 sequence: CASSLAQGARPGTEAFF. The CDR3 nucleotides are TGTGCCAGCAGCTTAGCTCAGGGGGCACGGCCAGGTACTGAAGCTTTCTTT. Using reference TRBV7-2 and TRBJ1-1 for the parts outside the CDR3, the full variable domain is GAGVSQSPSNKVTEKGKDVELRCDPISGHTALYWYRQSLGQGLEFLIYFQGNSAPDKSGLPSDRFSAERTGGSVSTLTIQRTQQEDSAVYLCASSLAQGARPGTEAFFGQGTRLTVV.